One T cell receptor (beta chain) is described in this entry. Its antigen is unknown. A much larger clone is a single base away; this may be a read error. The sample comes from a study of T cell repertoires in cytomegalovirus infection. At the level of the study: It was the public TCR beta signatures that indicated both CMV infection and matching HLA type. Findings of the study overall: Ex vivo, HLA-C-restricted CMV-specific TCR beta clonotypes prevailed over the rest of the response.

TCRdb called the reads again in MiXCR, with one record for every CDR3 protein. Counted here are roughly 100,000 distinct CDR3 sequences, 15% to 20% occurring once; the ten biggest clones make up about 8.8%. Sequenced sample: PBMCs. This clonotype originated in a human donor in good health (CMV status not recorded). Some clones in this sample may be carry-over from other donors' samples.

CDR3 amino acids: CASSSGTGGQYEQFF. The CDR3 DNA sequence: TGTGCCAGCAGCTCCGGGACAGGGGGTCAGTATGAGCAGTTCTTC. V and J are TRBV7-2 and TRBJ2-1; 11 bases agree with TRBD1. The CDR3 has 15 amino acids. V was clipped by 4 bases and J by 8 bases; unmatched bases: 7. Per the germline V gene, CDR1 is SGHTA and CDR2 is FQGNSA.